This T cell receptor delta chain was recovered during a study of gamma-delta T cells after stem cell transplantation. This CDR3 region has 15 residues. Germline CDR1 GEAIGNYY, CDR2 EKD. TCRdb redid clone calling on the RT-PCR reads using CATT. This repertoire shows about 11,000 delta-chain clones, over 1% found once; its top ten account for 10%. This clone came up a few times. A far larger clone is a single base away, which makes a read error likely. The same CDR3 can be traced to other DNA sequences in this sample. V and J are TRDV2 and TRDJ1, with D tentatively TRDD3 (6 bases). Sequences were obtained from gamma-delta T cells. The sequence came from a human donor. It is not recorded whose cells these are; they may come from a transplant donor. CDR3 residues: CACDTVGGYTDKLIF. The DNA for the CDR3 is TGTGCCTGTGACACTGTGGGGGGCTACACCGATAAGCTCATCTTT.